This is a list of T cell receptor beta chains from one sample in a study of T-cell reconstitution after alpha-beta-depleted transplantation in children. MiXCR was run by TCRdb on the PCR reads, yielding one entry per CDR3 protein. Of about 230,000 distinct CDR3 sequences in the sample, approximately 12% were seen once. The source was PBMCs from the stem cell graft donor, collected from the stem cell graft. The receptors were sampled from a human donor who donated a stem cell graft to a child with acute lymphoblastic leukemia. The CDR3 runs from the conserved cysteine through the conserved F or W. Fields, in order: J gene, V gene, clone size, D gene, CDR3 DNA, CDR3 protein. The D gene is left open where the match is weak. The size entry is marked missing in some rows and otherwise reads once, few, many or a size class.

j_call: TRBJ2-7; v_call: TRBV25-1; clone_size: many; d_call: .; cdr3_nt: TGTGCCAGCAGTGAATCCTCCTACGAGCAGTACTTC; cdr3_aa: CASSESSYEQYF
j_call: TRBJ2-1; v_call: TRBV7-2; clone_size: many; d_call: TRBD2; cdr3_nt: TGTGCCAGCAGCCCCCTAGGAGCGGGACTAGCTTACAATGAGCAGTTCTTC; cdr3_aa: CASSPLGAGLAYNEQFF
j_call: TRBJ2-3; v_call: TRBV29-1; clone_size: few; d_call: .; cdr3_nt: TGCAGCGTTGATGTTGGTTCAGTAGCTCAGTATTTT; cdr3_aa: CSVDVGSVAQYF
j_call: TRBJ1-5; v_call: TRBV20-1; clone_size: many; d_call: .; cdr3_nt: TGCAGTGCGAGGAGGACAGTCGGTCAGCCCCAGCATTTT; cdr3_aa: CSARRTVGQPQHF
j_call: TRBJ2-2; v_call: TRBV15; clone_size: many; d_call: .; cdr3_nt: TGTGCCACCACGGGGGTCGGCGGGGAGCTGTTTTTT; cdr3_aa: CATTGVGGELFF
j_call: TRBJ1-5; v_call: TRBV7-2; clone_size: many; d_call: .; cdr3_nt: TGTGCCAGCAGCTCGGACAATCAGCCCCAGCATTTT; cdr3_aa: CASSSDNQPQHF
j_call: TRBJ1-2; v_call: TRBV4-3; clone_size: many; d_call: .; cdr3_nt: TGCGCCAGCAGCCAAGATCGGAAGGTCGGCGGCTACACCTTC; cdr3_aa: CASSQDRKVGGYTF
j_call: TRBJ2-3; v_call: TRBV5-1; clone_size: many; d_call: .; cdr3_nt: TGCGCCAGCAGCTCTTACAGGGGAAGGCGGGACACAGATACGCAGTATTTT; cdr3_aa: CASSSYRGRRDTDTQYF
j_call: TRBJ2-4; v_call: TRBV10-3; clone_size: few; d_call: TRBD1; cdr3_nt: TGTGCCATCAGTGTCGGGACAGGGGTAAACATTCAGTACTTC; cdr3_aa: CAISVGTGVNIQYF
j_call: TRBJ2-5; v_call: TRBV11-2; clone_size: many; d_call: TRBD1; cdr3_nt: TGTGCCAGCAGCCCTCCAGGGGGCGATGAGGGAAAGACCCAGTACTTC; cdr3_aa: CASSPPGGDEGKTQYF
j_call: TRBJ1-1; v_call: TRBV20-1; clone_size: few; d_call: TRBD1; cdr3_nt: TGCAGTGCCCTGGCGGGACAGGGACAGGGGGTGGGCACTGAAGCTTTCTTT; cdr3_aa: CSALAGQGQGVGTEAFF
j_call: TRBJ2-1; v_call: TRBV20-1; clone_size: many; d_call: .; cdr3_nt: TGCAGTGCACCGGGACAAACAAACTACAATGAGCAGTTCTTC; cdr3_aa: CSAPGQTNYNEQFF
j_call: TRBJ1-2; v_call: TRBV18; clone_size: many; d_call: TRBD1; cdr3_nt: TGTGCCAGCTCACCGACGACAGGGGGAAACGCTAACTATGGCTACACCTTC; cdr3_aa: CASSPTTGGNANYGYTF
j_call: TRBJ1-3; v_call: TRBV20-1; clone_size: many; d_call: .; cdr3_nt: TGCAGTGCTAGAGCGGGAGGGCCAAACTCTGGAAACACCATATATTTT; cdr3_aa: CSARAGGPNSGNTIYF
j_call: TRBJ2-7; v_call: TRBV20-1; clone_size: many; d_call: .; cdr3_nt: TGCAGTGCTAGAGATCCAGGGCCCCGAGGCTCCTACGAGCAGTACTTC; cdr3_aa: CSARDPGPRGSYEQYF
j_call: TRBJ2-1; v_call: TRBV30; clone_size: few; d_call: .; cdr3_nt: TGTGCCTGGAGTGTTGGTCACTCCTACAATGAGCAGTTCTTC; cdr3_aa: CAWSVGHSYNEQFF
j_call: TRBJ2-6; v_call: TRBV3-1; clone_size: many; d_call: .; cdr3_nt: TGTGCCAGCAGCCAAGCTCGCTCTGGGGCCAACGTCCTGACTTTC; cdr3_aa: CASSQARSGANVLTF
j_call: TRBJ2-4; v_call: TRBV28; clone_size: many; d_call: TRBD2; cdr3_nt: TGTGCCAGCAACCCTGTGAGCGGGAGCTCGGCCAAAAACATTCAGTACTTC; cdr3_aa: CASNPVSGSSAKNIQYF
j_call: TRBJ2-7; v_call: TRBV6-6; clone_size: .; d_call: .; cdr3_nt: TGTGCCAGCAGTCTTCCCGGCGAGCAGTACTTC; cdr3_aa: CASSLPGEQYF
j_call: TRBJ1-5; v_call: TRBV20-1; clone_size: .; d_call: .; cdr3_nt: TGCAGTGTTTCACAGGGTAGGAAAGGGCATTTT; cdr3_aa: CSVSQGRKGHF
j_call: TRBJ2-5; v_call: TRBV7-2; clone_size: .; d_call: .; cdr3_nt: TGTGCCAGCAGCTTAGGGCCCCCTCAGTACTTC; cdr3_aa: CASSLGPPQYF
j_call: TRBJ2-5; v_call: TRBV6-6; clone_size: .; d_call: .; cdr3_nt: TGTGCCAGCACCCATGACGGACAAGAGACCCAGTACTTC; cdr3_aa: CASTHDGQETQYF
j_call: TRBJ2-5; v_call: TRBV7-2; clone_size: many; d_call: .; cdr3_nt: TGTGCCACCACTCCACGAGGGGGTCAAGAGACCCAGTACTTC; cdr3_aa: CATTPRGGQETQYF
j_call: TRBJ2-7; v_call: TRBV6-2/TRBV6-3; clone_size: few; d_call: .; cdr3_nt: TGTGCCAGCAGACACTACACCTACGAGCAGTACTTC; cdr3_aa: CASRHYTYEQYF
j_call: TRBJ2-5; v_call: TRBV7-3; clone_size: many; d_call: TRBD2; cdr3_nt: TGTGCCAACCTACCTGGGGAGGGGACCTGCGAGACCCAGTACTTC; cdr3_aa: CANLPGEGTCETQYF
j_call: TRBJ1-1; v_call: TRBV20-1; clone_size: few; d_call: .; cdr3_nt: TGCAGTGCTAGCGGGGGATACATGAACACTGAAGCTTTCTTT; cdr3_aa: CSASGGYMNTEAFF
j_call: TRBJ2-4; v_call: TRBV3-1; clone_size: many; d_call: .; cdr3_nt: TGTGCCAGCAGCTTCCGGGACGGAAAAAACATTCAGTACTTC; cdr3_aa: CASSFRDGKNIQYF
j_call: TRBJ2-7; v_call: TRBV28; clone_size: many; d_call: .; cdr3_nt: TGTGCCAGCCTTGAAGAGGGCGAGCAGTACTTC; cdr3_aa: CASLEEGEQYF
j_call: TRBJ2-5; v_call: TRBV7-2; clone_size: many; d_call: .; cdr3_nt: TGTGCCAGCAGCTTAGTCACCGTTAGGGAGACCCAGTACTTC; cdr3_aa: CASSLVTVRETQYF
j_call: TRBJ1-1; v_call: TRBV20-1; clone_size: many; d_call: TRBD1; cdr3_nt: TGCAGTGCCCGCAGGGACAGCACGAACACTGAAGCTTTCTTT; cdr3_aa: CSARRDSTNTEAFF
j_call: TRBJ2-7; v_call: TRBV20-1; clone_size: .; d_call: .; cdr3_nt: TGCAGTGCTAGATGGGTAGCGCTGGGGGAGCAGTACTTC; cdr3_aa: CSARWVALGEQYF
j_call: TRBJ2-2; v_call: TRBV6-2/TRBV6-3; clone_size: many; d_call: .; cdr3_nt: TGTGCCAGCAGTTACCTGGACAGGAACACCGGGGAGCTGTTTTTT; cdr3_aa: CASSYLDRNTGELFF
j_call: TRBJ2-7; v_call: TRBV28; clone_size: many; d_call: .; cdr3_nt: TGTGCCAGCAGTTTAGCGGTTCCCTACGAGCAGTACTTC; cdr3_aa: CASSLAVPYEQYF